Detailed here is one TCR beta chain. These data originate in a study of blood T cell repertoires in COVID-19. The method was immunoSEQ multiplex PCR; TCRdb's version includes in-frame clones alone and lacks a portion of them. The sample records approximately 80,000 clones, approximately 88% being singletons. The trim removed 5 bases at V and 14 bases at J, leaving 8 bases unmatched. This CDR3 has 14 residues. CDR1 is SEHNR and CDR2 is FQNEAQ in the germline V gene (reference sequence). This clonotype was sampled from a woman aged 80 or over with acute or convalescent COVID-19. The chain recombines TRBV7-9 with TRBJ2-1; TRBD2 aligns across 14 bases. The sample comprised peripheral blood. The CDR3 bases are TGTGCCAGCAGCCCAGGGACTAGCGGGAGTGGAAAGTTCTTC. It encodes CASSPGTSGSGKFF. Looking up the rest from reference TRBV7-9 and TRBJ2-1 gives the full variable domain: DTGVSQNPRHKITKRGQNVTFRCDPISEHNRLYWYRQTLGQGPEFLTYFQNEAQLEKSRLLSDRFSAERPKGSFSTLEIQRTEQGDSAMYLCASSPGTSGSGKFFGPGTRLTVL.